The 22 T cell receptor beta chains listed next were all sequenced from one sample in a study of T cell repertoires in cytomegalovirus infection. MiXCR, applied by TCRdb to the reads, yields one record per CDR3 protein. The sample carries a few hundred thousand distinct CDR3 sequences, less than 20% recorded once. The sequenced sample consisted of PBMCs. The receptors stem from a human donor in good health (CMV status not recorded). Some clones in this sample may be carry-over from other donors' samples.

The chain uses TRBV2 and TRBJ2-3; perhaps TRBD1 as D (6 bases). V was cut by 5 bases and J by 0 bases, with 12 bases left in between. Germline V gene sequence: CDR1 SNHLY, CDR2 FYNNEI. The CDR3 is 15 residues long. CDR3 amino acids: CASSWQGYSTDTQYF. The CDR3 nucleotides read TGTGCCAGCAGTTGGCAGGGGTATAGCACAGATACGCAGTATTTT.

This clonotype was detected only a few times. J is TRBJ2-3 and V is TRBV5-4; no firm D call. V was shortened by 9 bases and J by 0 bases, with 8 bases between the two germline ends. Germline V CDR1 and CDR2: SGHNT, YYREEE (reference sequence). This CDR3 contains 12 residues. The chain's CDR3 is CAIVASTDTQYF. The CDR3 bases are TGTGCCATCGTGGCAAGCACAGATACGCAGTATTTT.

This clonotype has a handful of counts. The chain joins TRBV28 to TRBJ1-2; no reliable D call. CDR1 and CDR2 from the germline V gene are MDHEN and SYDVKM. This CDR3 comprises 14 residues. Trimming pared 6 bases from V and 0 bases from J, leaving 11 bases between. This CDR3 is CASRAEHANYGYTF. The CDR3 coding sequence is TGTGCCAGCAGGGCAGAGCACGCTAACTATGGCTACACCTTC.

The CDR3 spells CSAAKGTGREQYF. For the CDR3, the DNA is TGCAGTGCCGCGAAAGGGACAGGGCGCGAGCAGTACTTC. This chain connects TRBV20-1 to TRBJ2-7; 9 bases line up with TRBD1. V was pared by 6 bases and J by 6 bases, with 9 bases of the junction left unmatched. Germline V gene data show CDR1 as DFQATT and CDR2 as SNEGSKA (reference sequence). The CDR3 is 13 residues long.

This clonotype was seen a handful of times. The V gene is TRBV7-2, the J gene TRBJ2-5; 10 bases fit TRBD2. The CDR3 consists of 17 residues. V gave up 5 bases and J gave up 9 bases; unmatched junction bases: 18. Per the germline V gene, CDR1 is SGHTA and CDR2 is FQGNSA. The CDR3 DNA reads TGTGCCAGCAGCCCGAGGCGGCTAGCGGGGGCTCGGTTGGCCCAGTACTTC. Its translation is CASSPRRLAGARLAQYF. Complete variable domain (other parts from reference TRBV7-2 and TRBJ2-5): GAGVSQSPSNKVTEKGKDVELRCDPISGHTALYWYRQSLGQGLEFLIYFQGNSAPDKSGLPSDRFSAERTGGSVSTLTIQRTQQEDSAVYLCASSPRRLAGARLAQYFGPGTRLLVL.

This clonotype appeared many times. The chain employs TRBV12-3 or TRBV12-4 and TRBJ1-6; TRBD1 matches at 7 bases. The CDR3 has 15 residues. V was pared by 3 bases and J by 10 bases, with 9 bases of the junction left unmatched. CDR3 coding DNA: TGTGCCAGCAGTTTGGGGCCGACAGGGAGGTCACCCCTCCACTTT. As protein: CASSLGPTGRSPLHF.

The V call is TRBV11-2, the J call TRBJ2-3, with 7 bases fitting TRBD2. V was clipped by 4 bases and J by 2 bases; unmatched bases: 15. CDR1 and CDR2 (germline): SGHAT, FQNNGV. This CDR3 has 18 residues. CDR3 bases: TGTGCCAGCAGCTCAAGCCCCCTACTAGCGCCAAACACAGATACGCAGTATTTT. Translation: CASSSSPLLAPNTDTQYF.

This clonotype was seen repeatedly, ten times or more. The V and J genes are TRBV7-6 and TRBJ1-5; 8 bases agree with TRBD1. The CDR3 loop spans 17 amino acids. Germline trimming cut 2 bases from V and 3 bases from J; bases unmatched to any gene: 9. The germline CDR1 and CDR2 sequences are SGHVS and FNYEAQ. The chain's CDR3 is CASSLPDRGRFNQPQHF. The CDR3 nucleotides read TGTGCCAGCAGCTTACCCGACAGGGGTAGGTTCAATCAGCCCCAGCATTTT.

To note about this clonotype: A much more abundant neighbour one base away suggests this may be a read error. The genes are TRBV6-5 and TRBJ2-5; D gene uncertain. Trimming stripped 4 bases from V and 7 bases from J, with 19 bases between. Looked up from germline, CDR1 is MNHEY and CDR2 is SVGAGI. CDR3 length: 15 residues. The CDR3 DNA reads TGTGCCAGCAGTTTCTCGTTGGGCACCCCCAGGACCCAGTACTTC. Translating it yields CASSFSLGTPRTQYF.

Many counts were recorded for this clonotype. The chain employs TRBV7-2 and TRBJ1-3; D possibly corresponds to TRBD1 (5 bases). The length of the CDR3 is 15 residues. Germline values: CDR1 SGHTA, CDR2 FQGNSA. Trimming took off 5 bases at V and 4 bases at J, with 15 bases between the two ends. The CDR3 coding sequence is TGTGCCAGCAGCCCATATCAGGGAGGAGGAAACACCATATATTTT. Its protein product is CASSPYQGGGNTIYF.

The rearrangement uses TRBV6-6 and TRBJ2-2; D is uncertain. Trimming left V 6 bases short and J 4 bases short, with 12 bases between. The CDR3 length is 14 residues. Germline CDR1 is MNHNY and CDR2 is SVGAGI (reference sequence). DNA for the CDR3: TGTGCCAGCAGCCCTCTTGGAGCCACCGGGGAGCTGTTTTTT. Translation: CASSPLGATGELFF.

V and J are TRBV23-1 and TRBJ1-5; TRBD1 matches 8 bases. TRBV23-1 falls under the ORF class, with uncertain function. Unmatched junction bases numbered 10, after V lost 0 bases and J lost 0 bases. The CDR3 contains 19 residues. CDR3 sequence (DNA): TGCGCCAGCAGTCAATCGAGGGACAGGATAAACACTAGCAATCAGCCCCAGCATTTT. Amino acid sequence: CASSQSRDRINTSNQPQHF.

A few counts support this clonotype. This rearrangement joins TRBV2 to TRBJ1-5; D perhaps matches TRBD1 (5 bases). The germline gives CDR1 SNHLY, CDR2 FYNNEI. CDR3 length equals 14 residues. Trimming took 7 bases from V and 4 from J, leaving 14 bases between them. The CDR3 coding sequence is TGTGCCAGCAAGGCAGAAGGGGCTAATCAGCCCCAGCATTTT. Translating gives CASKAEGANQPQHF. Drawing the rest from reference TRBV2 and TRBJ1-5, the complete variable domain is EPEVTQTPSHQVTQMGQEVILRCVPISNHLYFYWYRQILGQKVEFLVSFYNNEISEKSEIFDDQFSVERPDGSNFTLKIRSTKLEDSAMYFCASKAEGANQPQHFGDGTRLSIL.

The chain joins TRBV14 to TRBJ1-4, with D possibly being TRBD1 (6 bases). This CDR3 contains 16 residues. The germline V and J ends were trimmed by 0 bases and 2 bases, with 10 bases remaining between them. Germline V gives CDR1 SGHDN, CDR2 FVKESK. The DNA of the CDR3 is TGTGCCAGCAGCCAAGAGAAGAGGGGGACTAATGAAAAACTGTTTTTT. This codes for CASSQEKRGTNEKLFF.

This clonotype was recorded many times. The chain combines TRBV7-6 with TRBJ2-1; 10 nucleotides agree with TRBD2. Trimming removed 6 bases from V and 9 bases from J; junction bases left unmatched: 11. This CDR3 is built from 15 residues. The germline gives CDR1 SGHVS, CDR2 FNYEAQ. This CDR3 reads CASSRLAGEEGEQFF. The CDR3 nucleotides read TGTGCCAGCAGTCGTCTAGCGGGGGAGGAAGGTGAGCAGTTCTTC.

This clonotype was observed many times. The chain carries TRBV6-1 and TRBJ2-1; D unclear. The CDR3 contains 15 residues. The germline V gene encodes CDR1 MNHNS and CDR2 SASEGT. Between the trimmed V and J ends, which lost 0 bases and 5 bases, there was a span of 11 bases. CDR3 protein: CASSEAALEHNEQFF. Here the CDR3 DNA reads TGTGCCAGCAGTGAAGCGGCACTTGAGCACAATGAGCAGTTCTTC.

This clonotype was seen many times. V usage is TRBV7-2 and J usage is TRBJ2-5, with D hard to call. The CDR3 is 13 residues long. Trimming shortened V by 0 bases and J by 0 bases, and 2 bases separated the two germline ends. CDR1 is SGHTA and CDR2 is FQGNSA in the germline V gene. CDR3 coding DNA: TGTGCCAGCAGCTTAGCTAACCAAGAGACCCAGTACTTC. Amino acids: CASSLANQETQYF. The whole variable domain, filled in from reference TRBV7-2 and TRBJ2-5, reads GAGVSQSPSNKVTEKGKDVELRCDPISGHTALYWYRQSLGQGLEFLIYFQGNSAPDKSGLPSDRFSAERTGGSVSTLTIQRTQQEDSAVYLCASSLANQETQYFGPGTRLLVL.

The chain combines TRBV20-1 with TRBJ2-3, with D hard to call. The length of the CDR3 is 13 residues. Trimming shortened V by 3 bases and J by 4 bases, and 11 bases separated the two germline ends. Germline loops: CDR1 DFQATT, CDR2 SNEGSKA (reference sequence). CDR3 region: CSASAAWPDTQYF. The CDR3 DNA reads as TGCAGTGCTAGTGCAGCATGGCCAGATACGCAGTATTTT.

The chain uses TRBV2 and TRBJ2-1; the match to TRBD2 covers 11 bases. Germline V gene sequence: CDR1 SNHLY, CDR2 FYNNEI. J gave up 7 bases and V 6 bases, and 5 bases lay outside the gene matches. This CDR3 has 14 residues. The CDR3 loop reads CASRETSGKNEQFF. The CDR3 DNA follows: TGTGCCAGCAGAGAGACTAGCGGGAAAAATGAGCAGTTCTTC. The full variable domain, rest sourced from reference TRBV2 and TRBJ2-1, is EPEVTQTPSHQVTQMGQEVILRCVPISNHLYFYWYRQILGQKVEFLVSFYNNEISEKSEIFDDQFSVERPDGSNFTLKIRSTKLEDSAMYFCASRETSGKNEQFFGPGTRLTVL.

The rearrangement links TRBV10-3 to TRBJ2-7; perhaps TRBD2 as D (5 bases). Per germline, CDR1 ENHRY and CDR2 SYGVKD. There are 13 residues in the CDR3. V was pared by 9 bases and J by 2 bases, with 14 bases between. CDR3 DNA: TGTGCCATAGACTCGGGGAGAGCCTACGAGCAGTACTTC. Translated, it gives CAIDSGRAYEQYF.

This chain uses TRBV10-3 with TRBJ1-2; D not certain. The CDR3 consists of 15 residues. V was trimmed by 3 bases and J by 0 bases, leaving 11 bases between them. The germline V gene encodes CDR1 ENHRY and CDR2 SYGVKD. CDR3 residues: CAISDPVGSNYGYTF. The CDR3 DNA follows: TGTGCCATCAGTGATCCCGTCGGTTCTAACTATGGCTACACCTTC.

This clonotype was recorded many times. The V gene is TRBV7-2, the J gene TRBJ2-2; D gene uncertain. Germline CDR1 is SGHTA and CDR2 is FQGNSA. The CDR3 totals 14 residues. V was pared by 8 bases and J by 1 base, with 11 bases between. The CDR3 nucleotides are TGTGCCAGCGTGTTGGGGTTGAACACCGGGGAGCTGTTTTTT. Protein: CASVLGLNTGELFF.